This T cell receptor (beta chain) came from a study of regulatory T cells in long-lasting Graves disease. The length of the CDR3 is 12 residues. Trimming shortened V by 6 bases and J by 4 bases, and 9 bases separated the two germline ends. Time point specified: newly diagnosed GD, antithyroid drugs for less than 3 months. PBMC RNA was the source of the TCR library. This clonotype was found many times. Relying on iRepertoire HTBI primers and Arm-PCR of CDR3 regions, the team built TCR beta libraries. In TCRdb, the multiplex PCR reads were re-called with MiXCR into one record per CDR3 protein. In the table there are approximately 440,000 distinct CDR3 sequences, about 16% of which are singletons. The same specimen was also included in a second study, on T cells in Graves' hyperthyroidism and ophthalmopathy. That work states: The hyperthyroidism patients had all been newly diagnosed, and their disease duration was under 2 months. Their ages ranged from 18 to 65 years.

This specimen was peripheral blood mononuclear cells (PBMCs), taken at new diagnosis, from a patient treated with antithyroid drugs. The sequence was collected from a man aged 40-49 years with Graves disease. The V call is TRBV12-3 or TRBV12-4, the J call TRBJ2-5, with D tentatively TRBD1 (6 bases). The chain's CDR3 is CASSWDTETQYF. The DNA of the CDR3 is TGTGCCAGCAGCTGGGACACAGAGACCCAGTACTTC.